This T cell receptor (beta chain) was captured in a study of blood T cell repertoires in COVID-19. For the study at large: COVID-19 samples from acute and convalescent phases originated in the United States, Italy and Spain. In each case, the material was cDNA or gDNA derived from T cells, B-cell-depleted T cells, or PBMCs.

Per the original methods: Estimation of nucleated cell counts relied on the amplification of reference gene primers. Measured with immunoSEQ multiplex PCR; TCRdb has only the in-frame clones, and not every one. That table furnishes V, J and clone size, whereas the DNA furnished D and trimming. The sample contains roughly 70,000 clones, roughly 80% of which appear only once. Sequencing was performed on peripheral blood. The sequence was obtained from a woman between 55 and 75 years old with acute or convalescent COVID-19.

The chain's CDR3 is CASSRDSGGATDTQYF. Written as DNA, the CDR3 is TGTGCCAGTAGTCGAGATAGCGGGGGGGCGACAGATACGCAGTATTTT. The chain links TRBV19 to TRBJ2-3; 11 nucleotides match TRBD2. Germline V gene sequence: CDR1 LNHDA, CDR2 SQIVND (reference sequence). This CDR3 has 16 amino acids. V lost 5 bases and J lost 3; bases outside the gene matches: 7.